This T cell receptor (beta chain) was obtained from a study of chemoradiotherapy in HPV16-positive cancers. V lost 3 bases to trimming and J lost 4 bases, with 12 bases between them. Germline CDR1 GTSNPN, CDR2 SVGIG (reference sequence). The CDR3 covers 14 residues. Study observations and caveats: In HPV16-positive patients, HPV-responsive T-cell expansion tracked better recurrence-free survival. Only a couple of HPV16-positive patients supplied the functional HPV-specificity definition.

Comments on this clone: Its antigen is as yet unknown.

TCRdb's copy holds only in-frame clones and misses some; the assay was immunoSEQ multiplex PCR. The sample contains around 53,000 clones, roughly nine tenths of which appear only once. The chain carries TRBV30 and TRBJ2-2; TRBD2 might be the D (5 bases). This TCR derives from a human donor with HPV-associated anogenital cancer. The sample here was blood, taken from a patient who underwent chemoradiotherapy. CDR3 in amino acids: CAWSSGIITGELFF. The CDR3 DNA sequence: TGTGCCTGGAGCTCGGGGATCATCACCGGGGAGCTGTTTTTT.